These 23 T cell receptor beta chains originate from one sample sequenced in a study of control samples from healthy donors and cancer patients. The assay was immunoSEQ multiplex PCR, and TCRdb's table has in-frame clones only and misses some. The sample holds about 69,000 clones; roughly 89% are singletons and the top ten take less than 6%. The sample was PBMCs. The receptors were gathered from a man aged 60 to 69 with colorectal cancer.

The gene calls are TRBV4-1 and TRBJ2-1, with no clear D. V lost 0 bases, J lost 5 bases, and 5 bases lay in between. The CDR3 sequence is 13 residues long. From germline, CDR1 is MGHRA and CDR2 YSYEKL. DNA of the CDR3: TGCGCCAGCAGCCAAGATTCCCACAATGAGCAGTTCTTC. Translating gives CASSQDSHNEQFF.

The V gene is TRBV12-3 or TRBV12-4, the J gene TRBJ2-3; D ambiguous. The ends were cut back, 8 bases at V and 1 base at J, with 10 bases in the middle. The length of the CDR3 is 13 residues. DNA for the CDR3: TGTGCCAGCGGCCCAGGCGGCACAGATACGCAGTATTTT. This encodes CASGPGGTDTQYF.

The rearrangement links TRBV4-2 to TRBJ1-2, with D maybe TRBD1 (6 bases). CDR3 size: 12 residues. Trimming pared 4 bases from V and 8 bases from J, leaving 11 bases between. Per the germline V gene, CDR1 is LGHNA and CDR2 is YNFKEQ. This CDR3 is CASSRDKAGYTF. The CDR3 nucleotides are TGTGCCAGCAGCCGGGACAAGGCAGGCTACACCTTC.

V and J are TRBV12-3 or TRBV12-4 and TRBJ1-2, with D perhaps matching TRBD1 (6 bases). The CDR3 is 13 amino acids. The V end lost 3 bases, the J end lost 4 bases, and 9 bases lay between the germline ends. The CDR3 DNA sequence: TGTGCCAGCAGTTTGGGGGGCGGCTATGGCTACACCTTC. Translating gives CASSLGGGYGYTF.

V and J are TRBV12-3 or TRBV12-4 and TRBJ1-5; 8 positions match TRBD1. The V segment lost 5 bases and the J segment 6 bases; nucleotides outside the gene matches: 3. This CDR3 has 13 residues. CDR3 in DNA: TGTGCCAGCAGTGGACAGGGTGGTCAGCCCCAGCATTTT. Amino acid sequence: CASSGQGGQPQHF.

V gene TRBV2 combines with J gene TRBJ1-5; TRBD1 agrees at 7 bases. V lost 3 bases and J lost 2; bases outside the gene matches: 4. Germline lookup yields CDR1 SNHLY and CDR2 FYNNEI. The CDR3 sequence is 15 residues long. The CDR3 DNA is TGTGCCAGCAGTGATTCAGGGGGAGGCAATCAGCCCCAGCATTTT. Protein sequence: CASSDSGGGNQPQHF.

This chain links TRBV4-2 with TRBJ2-2; TRBD2 matches at 11 bases. V was pared by 4 bases and J by 5 bases, with 12 bases of the junction left unmatched. Germline loops: CDR1 LGHNA, CDR2 YNFKEQ. The CDR3 is made up of 18 amino acids. The CDR3: CASSPGIAGGPRTGELFF. The CDR3 nucleotides read TGTGCCAGCAGCCCTGGAATAGCGGGGGGGCCGCGGACCGGGGAGCTGTTTTTT.

This clone was seen a single time. The gene calls are TRBV9 and TRBJ1-2; weak D call: TRBD1 (6 bases). V lost 3 bases and J 0 bases, leaving 21 bases between the germline ends. Germline assignment: CDR1 SGDLS and CDR2 YYNGEE. The CDR3 totals 18 residues. The CDR3 DNA follows: TGTGCCAGCAGCGCCTCATTAAACAGGGAATCGGCTAACTATGGCTACACCTTC. Translated: CASSASLNRESANYGYTF.

This chain links TRBV27 with TRBJ2-7; D not certain. The CDR3 covers 15 residues. Germline CDR1 reads MNHEY; CDR2 reads SMNVEV (reference sequence). The ends were cut back, 0 bases at V and 2 bases at J, with 11 bases in the middle. The CDR3: CASSLSRAGTYEQYF. The CDR3 nucleotides are TGTGCCAGCAGTTTATCGCGCGCAGGAACCTACGAGCAGTACTTC.

The V gene is TRBV7-9, the J gene TRBJ1-4; tentatively, D is TRBD1 (5 bases). Trimming left V 1 base short and J 8 bases short, with 8 bases between. Germline CDR1 and CDR2: SEHNR and FQNEAQ (reference sequence). The CDR3 is made up of 13 amino acids. The CDR3 coding sequence is TGTGCCAGCAGCTTAGGGGGGGTGGAAAAACTGTTTTTT. Translated: CASSLGGVEKLFF.

The J gene is TRBJ2-1, the V gene TRBV28, with D perhaps being TRBD1 or TRBD2 (5 bases each). From germline, CDR1 is MDHEN and CDR2 SYDVKM. The CDR3 sequence is 12 residues long. The V end lost 4 bases, the J end lost 4 bases, and 5 bases lay between the germline ends. The CDR3 spells CASSWGYNEQFF. The DNA for the CDR3 is TGTGCCAGCAGTTGGGGGTACAATGAGCAGTTCTTC.

V and J are TRBV7-2 and TRBJ2-1, with D perhaps matching TRBD1 (6 bases). V was pared by 3 bases and J by 6 bases, with 15 bases between. The CDR3 is made up of 15 amino acids. The V gene's germline CDR1 is SGHTA and CDR2 FQGNSA. In DNA form, the CDR3 reads TGTGCCAGCAGCTTCAACATCCCAGGGGTCAATGAGCAGTTCTTC. It is translated as CASSFNIPGVNEQFF.

This sequence joins TRBV19 and TRBJ2-1; D perhaps matches TRBD1 (5 bases). V lost 8 bases and J lost 8, with 10 bases in between. Per germline, CDR1 LNHDA and CDR2 SQIVND (reference sequence). This CDR3 is built from 11 residues. The CDR3 coding sequence is TGTGCCAGTTTCTCAGGGTATGAGCAGTTCTTC. This codes for CASFSGYEQFF. Based on the CDR3 plus reference TRBV19 and TRBJ2-1, the full variable domain is DGGITQSPKYLFRKEGQNVTLSCEQNLNHDAMYWYRQDPGQGLRLIYYSQIVNDFQKGDIAEGYSVSREKKESFPLTVTSAQKNPTAFYLCASFSGYEQFFGPGTRLTVL.

The chain recombines TRBV5-1 with TRBJ2-1, with 12 bases identical to TRBD2. The CDR3 runs to 15 residues. CDR1 is SGHRS, CDR2 YFSETQ, per germline. With 4 bases clipped from V and 4 bases from J, the junction kept 3 bases outside the gene matches. The CDR3 spells CASSKTSGGYNEQFF. The CDR3 region has the DNA TGCGCCAGCAGCAAGACTAGCGGGGGTTACAATGAGCAGTTCTTC.

The V and J genes are TRBV4-1 and TRBJ2-6; D not certain. V lost 5 bases, J lost 1 base, and 0 bases lay in between. The germline V gene has CDR1 MGHRA and CDR2 YSYEKL. The CDR3 sequence is 12 residues long. This chain's CDR3 is CASSSGANVLTF. DNA of the CDR3: TGCGCCAGCAGCTCTGGGGCCAACGTCCTGACTTTC.

The chain employs TRBV6-6 and TRBJ1-3; no reliable D call. This CDR3 spans 14 amino acids. CDR1 and CDR2 (germline): MNHNY, SVGAGI (reference sequence). Trimming removed 2 bases at V and 3 bases at J, with 8 bases between. CDR3 loop: CASSYDTVGNTIYF. The CDR3 region has the DNA TGTGCCAGCAGTTACGATACGGTTGGAAACACCATATATTTT.

V gene TRBV12-3 or TRBV12-4 combines with J gene TRBJ1-1, with D possibly TRBD1 on 6 matching bases. V was clipped by 3 bases and J by 5 bases, with 10 bases between them. The CDR3 runs to 13 residues. Written as DNA, the CDR3 is TGTGCCAGCAGTTTGGGGGCCCCTACTGAAGCTTTCTTT. This sequence encodes CASSLGAPTEAFF.

This chain links TRBV24-1 with TRBJ2-1; 11 nucleotides align to TRBD2. This CDR3 region has 15 residues. In germline, CDR1 is KGHDR, CDR2 SFDVKD. V was pared by 7 bases and J by 9 bases, with 10 bases of the junction left unmatched. The CDR3 DNA reads as TGTGCCACCAGCACCGGGACTAGCGGCTTGGGTGAGCAGTTCTTC. Its protein product is CATSTGTSGLGEQFF.

The rearrangement links TRBV2 to TRBJ2-1; 7 bases are shared with TRBD2. CDR1 SNHLY and CDR2 FYNNEI come from the germline V gene. The CDR3 extends over 14 amino acids. The V and J ends lost 8 bases and 2 bases, in that order; junction bases with no gene match: 6. Here the CDR3 reads CASLGGVAYNEQFF. The CDR3, as DNA: TGTGCCAGCTTGGGGGGGGTCGCCTACAATGAGCAGTTCTTC.

This clone was seen only a few times. V is TRBV6-1 and J is TRBJ1-6; 8 positions match TRBD1. The CDR3 loop spans 15 amino acids. The germline CDR1 and CDR2 sequences are MNHNS and SASEGT. Trimming cost V 1 base and J 9 bases; bases outside gene matches: 5. CDR3 sequence reads: CASSEEDTGGSPLHF. In DNA form, the CDR3 reads TGTGCCAGCAGTGAAGAGGATACAGGGGGTTCACCCCTCCACTTT.

The J gene is TRBJ1-6, the V gene TRBV4-3; no clear D. V shed 0 bases and J shed 7 bases, with 10 bases lying between them. CDR3 size: 15 residues. Germline V gene sequence: CDR1 LGHNA, CDR2 YSLEER. The CDR3 DNA sequence: TGCGCCAGCAGCCAAGATGGAGGCAGAAATTCACCCCTCCACTTT. It encodes CASSQDGGRNSPLHF.

The rearrangement joins TRBV14 to TRBJ1-4; TRBD1 matches 8 bases. Germline loops: CDR1 SGHDN, CDR2 FVKESK. V lost 3 bases to trimming and J lost 0 bases; unmatched junction nucleotides: 3. The CDR3 consists of 16 residues. CDR3 region: CASSQLTGATNEKLFF. Here the CDR3 DNA reads TGTGCCAGCAGCCAGCTGACAGGGGCAACTAATGAAAAACTGTTTTTT.

The chain uses TRBV7-2 and TRBJ1-1, with D uncertain. With 5 bases removed from V and 1 base from J, the gap between germline ends came to 8 bases. Germline assignment: CDR1 SGHTA and CDR2 FQGNSA. This CDR3 has 13 amino acids. The CDR3 coding sequence is TGTGCCAGCAGCACGCAAGGGAACACTGAAGCTTTCTTT. Translation: CASSTQGNTEAFF.